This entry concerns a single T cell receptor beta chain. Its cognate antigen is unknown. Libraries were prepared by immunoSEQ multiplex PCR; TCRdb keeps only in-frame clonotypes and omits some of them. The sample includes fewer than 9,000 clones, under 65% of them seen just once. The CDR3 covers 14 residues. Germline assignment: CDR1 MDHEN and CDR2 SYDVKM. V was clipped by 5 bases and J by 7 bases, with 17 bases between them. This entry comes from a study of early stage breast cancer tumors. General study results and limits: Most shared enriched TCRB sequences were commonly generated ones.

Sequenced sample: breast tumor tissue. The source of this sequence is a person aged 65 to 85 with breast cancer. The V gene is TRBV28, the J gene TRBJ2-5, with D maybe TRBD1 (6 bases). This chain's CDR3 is CASSRLGTLGTQYF. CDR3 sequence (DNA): TGTGCCAGCAGTCGGCTAGGGACACTCGGGACCCAGTACTTC. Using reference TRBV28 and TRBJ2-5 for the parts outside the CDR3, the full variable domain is DVKVTQSSRYLVKRTGEKVFLECVQDMDHENMFWYRQDPGLGLRLIYFSYDVKMKEKGDIPEGYSVSREKKERFSLILESASTNQTSMYLCASSRLGTLGTQYFGPGTRLLVL.